This T cell receptor beta chain comes out of a study of shared clonotypes between healthy human individuals. Study-level information: The donor pool was made up of two women and a few men aged 18 to 49.

TCRdb keeps only in-frame clones here, not all; method: immunoSEQ multiplex PCR. The sample carries some 1,900,000 clones, approximately 95% recorded once. In the naive CD8 group, cells lacked CD45RO and were positively selected for CCR7, so terminally differentiated effector memory CD45RA+ cells were left out. The CDR3 extends over 14 amino acids. The germline V gene has CDR1 MGHRA and CDR2 YSYEKL. V lost 5 bases and J lost 0, with 11 bases in between. Sequencing was done on a sample of naive CD8+ T cells sorted from blood. J is TRBJ2-7 and V is TRBV4-1; maybe TRBD1 (5 bases). This receptor was identified in a man aged 18 to 30 in good health. The CDR3 protein is CASSYGHPSYEQYF. The DNA of the CDR3 is TGCGCCAGCAGCTATGGACACCCCTCCTACGAGCAGTACTTC.